This TCR beta chain is from a study of early T cells in non-severe SARS-CoV-2 infection. Across the whole study: Bulk RNA from unsorted whole blood was sequenced; chains were unpaired. General study results and limits: CD4 and private specificities were missed by VDJdb matching, which favored anti-spike CD8 responses.

Many counts were recorded for this clonotype. Antigen unknown. Attachment of unique molecular identifiers to individual cDNA molecules was performed. Using its own MiXCR run on the 5' RACE reads, TCRdb lists one record per CDR3 protein. The top ten clones hold roughly 5% of a sample with tens of thousands of distinct CDR3 sequences, 4.5% to 5% of them seen once. This CDR3 has 14 amino acids. J was trimmed by 6 bases and V by 6 bases; bases with no gene match: 6. CDR1 is ENHRY, CDR2 SYGVKD, per germline. V usage is TRBV10-3 and J usage is TRBJ2-7; 12 nucleotides agree with TRBD1. This clonotype originated in an adult who was a healthcare worker with PCR-confirmed SARS-CoV-2 infection or an uninfected control (not recorded which). Sample: whole blood. The CDR3 here is CAIRGQGAVPEQYF. The CDR3 DNA follows: TGTGCCATCAGGGGACAGGGGGCGGTTCCCGAGCAGTACTTC.